These 13 T cell receptor beta chains were all obtained from the same sample, sequenced in a study of identical twins. One entry per CDR3 protein results from TCRdb running MiXCR on the 5' RACE reads. The table for this sample gives under 16 distinct CDR3 sequences. Sequenced: CD4+ T cells sorted from blood. Receptors originate from a woman between 18 and 30 years old in good health. This table probably holds off-target reads from a library built for another chain.

Regarding this clonotype: One junction end does not reproduce the germline sequence, and a read error may be involved. The CDR3 DNA sequence: TGTGCAATGAGAGAGGGGATGGGCTACAATAAGCTGATTTTT. Translating gives CAMREGMGYNKLIF. The rearrangement uses TRBV13 and TRBJ2-2; D possibly uses TRBD1 or TRBD2 (5 bases each). Germline loops: CDR1 PRHDT, CDR2 FYEKMQ (reference sequence). The CDR3 loop spans 14 amino acids.

This chain connects TRBV5-1 to TRBJ1-2; D not certain. Per the germline V gene, CDR1 is SGHRS and CDR2 is YFSETQ. V shed 4 bases and J shed 5 bases, with 9 bases lying between them. The CDR3 loop spans 12 amino acids. The CDR3 here is CASSPPGYGYTF. The CDR3 DNA reads as TGCGCCAGCAGCCCGCCGGGATATGGCTACACCTTC. The full variable domain, completed using reference TRBV5-1 and TRBJ1-2, is KAGVTQTPRYLIKTRGQQVTLSCSPISGHRSVSWYQQTPGQGLQFLFEYFSETQRNKGNFPGRFSGRQFSNSRSEMNVSTLELGDSALYLCASSPPGYGYTFGSGTRLTVV.

The genes are TRBV5-1 and TRBJ2-7; no clear D gene. V was shortened by 0 bases and J by 0 bases, with 16 bases between the two germline ends. This CDR3 has 17 residues. Germline CDR1 reads SGHRS; CDR2 reads YFSETQ. The CDR3 loop reads CASSLAGGQEYSYEQYF. CDR3 coding DNA: TGCGCCAGCAGCTTGGCAGGTGGGCAGGAATACTCCTACGAGCAGTACTTC.

The chain combines TRBV13 with TRBJ2-7, with D tentatively TRBD2 (5 bases). The CDR3 loop spans 12 amino acids. Germline-derived CDR1 and CDR2 are PRHDT and FYEKMQ (reference sequence). Deletions cut 8 bases from V and 2 bases from J, with 10 bases between. The CDR3 protein is CASRTAAYEQYF. The DNA of the CDR3 is TGTGCCAGCCGTACAGCGGCCTACGAGCAGTACTTC.

This clonotype has only one observation. The CDR3 sequence: CALGYNTNAGKSTF. CDR3 DNA: TGTGCTCTGGGGTATAACACCAATGCAGGCAAATCAACCTTT. The chain uses TRBV22-1 and TRBJ1-6. TRBV22-1 is designated a pseudogene. The CDR3 consists of 14 residues.

Worth noting for this clonotype: Mismatch with germline at one junction end may stem from a read error. CDR3 protein: CAMSAVNTNAGKSTF. The CDR3 DNA follows: TGTGCAATGAGTGCCGTTAACACCAATGCAGGCAAATCAACCTTT. V and J are TRBV13 and TRBJ1-6; D is unresolved. The CDR3 is made up of 15 amino acids. Per the germline V gene, CDR1 is PRHDT and CDR2 is FYEKMQ (reference sequence).

The chain employs TRBV12-3 or TRBV12-4 and TRBJ2-1; 13 positions match TRBD2. CDR3 length equals 15 residues. The trim removed 5 bases at V and 6 bases at J, leaving 4 bases unmatched. The CDR3, as DNA: TGTGCCAGCAGTCCTACTAGCGGGAGGGCCAATGAGCAGTTCTTC. As protein: CASSPTSGRANEQFF.

The rearrangement links TRBV5-1 to TRBJ2-2, with D perhaps TRBD2 (5 bases). The CDR3 is made up of 14 amino acids. Trimming took off 0 bases at V and 7 bases at J, with 10 bases between the two ends. Per germline, CDR1 SGHRS and CDR2 YFSETQ. CDR3: CASSLAPSGGELFF. In DNA form, the CDR3 reads TGCGCCAGCAGCTTGGCGCCGAGCGGCGGGGAGCTGTTTTTT.

Concerning this clonotype: One end of the junction varies from germline; a read error may be responsible. The rearrangement links TRBV10-3 to TRBJ1-1; D call uncertain. The CDR3 runs to 14 residues. The germline gives CDR1 ENHRY, CDR2 SYGVKD. The CDR3 loop reads CAMDEGSGTYKYIF. In nucleotides, the CDR3 is TGTGCCATGGACGAAGGCTCAGGAACCTACAAATACATCTTT.

The rearrangement links TRBV5-1 to TRBJ2-1; D is unclear. CDR1 SGHRS and CDR2 YFSETQ come from the germline V gene. The CDR3 runs 15 residues. The V gene lost 0 bases and the J gene lost 2 bases, with 9 bases spanning the gap. The CDR3 protein is CASSLAASPYNEQFF. CDR3 DNA sequence: TGCGCCAGCAGCTTGGCAGCTTCTCCCTACAATGAGCAGTTCTTC.

The table lists this clonotype with a count of one. The genes are TRBV6-1 and TRBJ2-7; TRBD2 matches 7 bases. Germline V gene data show CDR1 as MNHNS and CDR2 as SASEGT. The V and J ends lost 6 bases and 7 bases, in that order; junction bases with no gene match: 12. This CDR3 is built from 14 residues. The CDR3 loop reads CASRPLAANGEQYF. As DNA, the CDR3 is TGTGCCAGCAGACCTCTAGCGGCTAATGGTGAGCAGTACTTC.

About this clonotype itself: An end of the junction does not agree with germline; a read error may underlie this. J is TRBJ2-1 and V is TRBV12-3 or TRBV12-4, with D possibly being TRBD2 (5 bases). The CDR3 runs 13 residues. CDR3 region: CVSSLSGNNEQFF. The CDR3 coding sequence is TGTGTCAGCAGTTTAAGCGGAAACAATGAGCAGTTCTTC.

The genes are TRBV20-1 and TRBJ1-1; unclear D gene. This CDR3 has 11 residues. Trimming stripped 1 base from V and 3 bases from J, with 3 bases between. Germline V gene lookup returns CDR1 DFQATT and CDR2 SNEGSKA (reference sequence). The CDR3 is CSARGHTEAFF. The CDR3 DNA reads as TGCAGTGCTAGAGGCCACACTGAAGCTTTCTTT.